A selection of T cell receptor beta chains follows, all from one sample in a study of blood T cell repertoires in COVID-19. Assay used: immunoSEQ multiplex PCR; TCRdb lists only in-frame clones, some missing. The table shows approximately 150,000 clones, with 82% occurring only once. The sequenced sample was peripheral blood. The receptors originated from a woman between 65 and 79 years old with acute or convalescent COVID-19. Each CDR3 is given with its conserved first and last residue. D genes are given only for firm matches. Expanded clones get a size class; other rows say once, few or many, or leave the size out.

>NA|TRBV7-2|TRBJ2-7|NA
TGTGCCAGCAGCTTCATCGGACACGGATTCGAGCAGTACTTC
CASSFIGHGFEQYF
>NA|TRBV6-2/TRBV6-3|TRBJ1-5|NA
TGTGCCAGCAGTCTCTCCTATTTGCAGCCCCAGCATTTT
CASSLSYLQPQHF
>TRBD1|TRBV9|TRBJ1-2|NA
TGTGCCAGCAGCCCCCCGACAGGGACCTATGGCTACACCTTC
CASSPPTGTYGYTF
>TRBD1|TRBV2|TRBJ1-1|NA
TGTGCCAGCTATCGACAGGGGCCGAACACTGAAGCTTTCTTT
CASYRQGPNTEAFF
>NA|TRBV2|TRBJ1-2|NA
TGTGCCAGCACGGTCAGGAATACTAACTATGGCTACACCTTC
CASTVRNTNYGYTF
>NA|TRBV7-9|TRBJ1-2|NA
TGTGCCAGCAGCTTAGTCCTACGGGGGACGGCACGCTATGGCTACACCTTC
CASSLVLRGTARYGYTF
>TRBD2|TRBV7-9|TRBJ2-3|NA
TGTGCCAGCAGCTTAACCCCGGCTAGCGGGGGATCCGATACGCAGTATTTT
CASSLTPASGGSDTQYF
>TRBD2|TRBV28|TRBJ2-7|once
TGTGCCAGCAGTTTTCTAGCGGGGGGGATTACCTACGAGCAGTACTTC
CASSFLAGGITYEQYF
>NA|TRBV7-2|TRBJ2-2|NA
TGTGCCAGCAGCTTGGGGCCCAGGGAAGTAGAATCCGGGGAGCTGTTTTTT
CASSLGPREVESGELFF
>NA|TRBV6-5|TRBJ1-5|NA
TGTGCCAGCAGTTACTCGAGATGTCAGCCCCAGCATTTT
CASSYSRCQPQHF
>NA|TRBV20-1|TRBJ1-1|once
TGCAGTGCTGGGAGGGCCACTGAAGCTTTCTTT
CSAGRATEAFF
>NA|TRBV5-1|TRBJ1-1|NA
TGCGCCAGCAGCTTAGGGGCAGGGGTGGGTACTGAAGCTTTCTTT
CASSLGAGVGTEAFF
>TRBD1|TRBV5-1|TRBJ1-2|NA
TGCGCCAGCAGTTTATCCCGGGACAGGGGGACCTCGGGTGGCTACACCTTC
CASSLSRDRGTSGGYTF
>TRBD2|TRBV27|TRBJ2-7|NA
TGTGCCAGCAGCCAAGGACTAGCGGATACCTACGAGCAGTACTTC
CASSQGLADTYEQYF
>TRBD2|TRBV4-1|TRBJ2-1|NA
TGCGCCAGCAGCCAAGATCGGGCGCTAGCGGGCTCCCCCGGGAACAATGAGCAGTTCTTC
CASSQDRALAGSPGNNEQFF
>NA|TRBV3-1/TRBV3-2|TRBJ1-1|NA
TGTGCCAGCAGCCAAGATAACGGGGGGAACACTGAAGCTTTCTTT
CASSQDNGGNTEAFF
>TRBD2|TRBV5-4|TRBJ2-3|NA
TGTGCCAGCAGCTTGGGAGGTAGCACTGGGAGGGTTGATACGCAGTATTTT
CASSLGGSTGRVDTQYF
>NA|TRBV6-5|TRBJ1-2|NA
TGTGCCAGCAGTCCCGGCGGGGTGGGATATGGCTACACCTTC
CASSPGGVGYGYTF
>NA|TRBV24-1|TRBJ2-2|NA
TGTGCCACCAGTGATTGGTTTAGGGGGAGCACCGGGGAGCTGTTTTTT
CATSDWFRGSTGELFF
>NA|TRBV30|TRBJ1-2|NA
TGTGCCTGGAGTGTCCCCAGGGTCTCCTATGGCTACACCTTC
CAWSVPRVSYGYTF
>NA|TRBV23-1|TRBJ2-3|NA
TGCGCCAGCAGGCGACAACCAGATACGCAGTATTTT
CASRRQPDTQYF
>TRBD2|TRBV7-2|TRBJ2-7|NA
TGTGCCAGCAGCATTAGCGGGAGGGAATTCTACGAGCAGTACTTC
CASSISGREFYEQYF
>TRBD1|TRBV10-3|TRBJ1-1|NA
TGTGCCATCAGTGAGTCGAAGGCCCCGACAGGGGTGAACACTGAAGCTTTCTTT
CAISESKAPTGVNTEAFF
>TRBD1|TRBV9|TRBJ2-7|NA
TGTGCCAGCAGCGTAGGCGTGGACCCGGACAGGGGGCGAAACGAGCAGTACTTC
CASSVGVDPDRGRNEQYF
>TRBD1|TRBV29-1|TRBJ1-5|NA
TGCAGCGTCTTTCGGACAGGGGGGTCGAATCAGCCCCAGCATTTT
CSVFRTGGSNQPQHF
>NA|TRBV5-8|TRBJ1-5|NA
TGTGCCAGCAGCTTGGGAGGCCGGCTACTTTATAGCAATCAGCCCCAGCATTTT
CASSLGGRLLYSNQPQHF
>NA|TRBV27|TRBJ1-1|NA
TGTGCCAGCAGTTCCTCCCGGGGGTTCACTGAAGCTTTCTTT
CASSSSRGFTEAFF